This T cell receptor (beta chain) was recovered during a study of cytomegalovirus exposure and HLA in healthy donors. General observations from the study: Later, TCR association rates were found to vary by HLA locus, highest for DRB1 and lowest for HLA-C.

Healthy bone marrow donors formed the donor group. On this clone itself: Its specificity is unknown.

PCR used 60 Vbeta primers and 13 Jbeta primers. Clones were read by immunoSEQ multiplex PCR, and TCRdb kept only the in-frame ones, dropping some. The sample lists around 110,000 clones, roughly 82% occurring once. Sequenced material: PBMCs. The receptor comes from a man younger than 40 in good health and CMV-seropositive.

The CDR3 sequence is CASSTSIITRNEQFF. For the CDR3, the DNA is TGTGCCAGCAGCACCAGTATAATTACCCGCAATGAGCAGTTCTTC. The rearrangement joins TRBV7-2 to TRBJ2-1; no clear D. Germline assignment: CDR1 SGHTA and CDR2 FQGNSA. CDR3 size: 15 residues. V shed 5 bases and J shed 6 bases, with 17 bases lying between them.